This T cell receptor beta chain was identified during a study of blood T cell repertoires in COVID-19. Study information: The United States, Italy and Spain supplied acute and convalescent COVID-19 samples. PBMCs, B-cell-depleted T cells, or T cells were the source of the cDNA or gDNA that made up the material.

CDR1 and CDR2 (germline): MNHEY, SVGEGT. V dropped 1 base and J dropped 10 bases, with 19 bases sitting between them. The CDR3 has 15 residues. Per the authors' pipeline: From reference gene primer amplification, estimates of nucleated cell counts were derived. The table came from immunoSEQ multiplex PCR; TCRdb's copy has only in-frame clones and leaves some out. The V and J calls and clone size are taken from that table; D and trimming were inferred from the DNA. The data contain more than 85,000 clones, 88% of them seen just once; the ten biggest clones take up around 6.9%. The clonotype originates from a woman aged 55 to 70 with acute or convalescent COVID-19. The genes are TRBV6-2 or TRBV6-3 and TRBJ1-1; D gene ambiguous. Sequencing was done on a sample of peripheral blood. For the CDR3, the DNA is TGTGCCAGCAGTTACTTGTTCCAGTCGTATCGCGGAGCTTTCTTT. Translated: CASSYLFQSYRGAFF.